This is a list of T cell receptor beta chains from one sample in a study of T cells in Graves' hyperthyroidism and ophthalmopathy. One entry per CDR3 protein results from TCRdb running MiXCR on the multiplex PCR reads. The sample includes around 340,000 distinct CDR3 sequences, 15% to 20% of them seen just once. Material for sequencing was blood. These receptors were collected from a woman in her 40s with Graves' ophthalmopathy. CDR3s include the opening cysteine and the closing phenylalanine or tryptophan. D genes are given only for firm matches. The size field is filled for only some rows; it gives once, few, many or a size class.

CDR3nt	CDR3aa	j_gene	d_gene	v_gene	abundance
TGTGCCAGCAGCCTCGGGGTCACGCCGGCCTACGAGCAGTACTTC	CASSLGVTPAYEQYF	TRBJ2-7	NA	TRBV14	many
TGTGCCAGCAGCGCCCGTCGGGGCGGGAGATCTGGGGCCAACGTCCTGACTTTC	CASSARRGGRSGANVLTF	TRBJ2-6	TRBD2	TRBV7-2	many
TGTGCCAGCAGCTTAGAACTGTACGAGCAGTACTTC	CASSLELYEQYF	TRBJ2-7	NA	TRBV11-2	many
TGTGCCAGCAGCGTAGAAGGGGGCAGCGCGAACACCGGGGAGCTGTTTTTT	CASSVEGGSANTGELFF	TRBJ2-2	TRBD1	TRBV9	many
TGTGCCAGCAGCGAGACTAGCGGCCTCTCCTACAATGAGCAGTTCTTC	CASSETSGLSYNEQFF	TRBJ2-1	TRBD2	TRBV11-1	many
TGTGCCAGCAGGCCTAGCGGAGGGAACACCGGGGAGCTGTTTTTT	CASRPSGGNTGELFF	TRBJ2-2	TRBD2	TRBV28	many
TGTGCCTGGGGTGTAATCGGGGCTGGAACCGGGGAGCTGTTTTTT	CAWGVIGAGTGELFF	TRBJ2-2	NA	TRBV30	NA
TGTGCCAGCAGCCCCGTGGTCGGGCAGGGTTTGAACACTGAAGCTTTCTTT	CASSPVVGQGLNTEAFF	TRBJ1-1	NA	TRBV9	few
TGTGCCAAGAGACAGGGATTGGAGACTGAAGCTTTCTTT	CAKRQGLETEAFF	TRBJ1-1	TRBD1	TRBV10-3	many
TGTGCCAGCAGCTTAGATGGAGTTAGTGGGGAGCTGTTTTTT	CASSLDGVSGELFF	TRBJ2-2	NA	TRBV11-2	many
TGTGCCAGCAGTGAAGGGACTAGCGGGAGTCAGGAGACCCAGTACTTC	CASSEGTSGSQETQYF	TRBJ2-5	TRBD2	TRBV2	NA